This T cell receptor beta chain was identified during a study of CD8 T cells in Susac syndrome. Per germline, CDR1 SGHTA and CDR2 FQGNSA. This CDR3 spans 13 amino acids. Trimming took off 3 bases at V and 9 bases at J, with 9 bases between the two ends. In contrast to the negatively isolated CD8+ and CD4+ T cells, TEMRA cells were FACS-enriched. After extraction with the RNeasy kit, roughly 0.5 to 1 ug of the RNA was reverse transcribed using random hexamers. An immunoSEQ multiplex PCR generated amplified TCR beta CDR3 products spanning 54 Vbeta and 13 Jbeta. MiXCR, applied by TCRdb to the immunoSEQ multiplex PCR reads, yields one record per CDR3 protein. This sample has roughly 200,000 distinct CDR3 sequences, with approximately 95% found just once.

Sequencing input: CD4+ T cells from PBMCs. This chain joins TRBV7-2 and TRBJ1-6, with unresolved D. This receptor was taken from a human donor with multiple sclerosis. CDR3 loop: CASSFGVISPLHF. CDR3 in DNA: TGTGCCAGCAGCTTTGGGGTAATTTCACCCCTCCACTTT.